A selection of T cell receptor beta chains follows, all from one sample in a study of T-cell memory formation after mild COVID-19. TCRdb fed the 5' RACE reads into MiXCR, producing one record per CDR3 protein. The sample has about 430,000 distinct CDR3 sequences, less than 25% seen once; the top ten hold about 8.7%. The sample taken for sequencing was PBMCs or a T cell subset sorted from them (not recorded which). The receptors derive from an adult woman who had mild COVID-19 (a few samples of this study predate the infection). Cell type and time point are not known. Each CDR3 is given with its conserved first and last residue. D genes are given only for firm matches. Not every row has a clone size; where given, it reads once, few, many or a size class.

abundance: -; d_gene: TRBD1; j_gene: TRBJ2-3; v_gene: TRBV5-6; CDR3aa: CASSLTGVPPDTQYF; CDR3nt: TGTGCCAGCAGCCTAACAGGGGTCCCCCCAGATACGCAGTATTTT
abundance: -; d_gene: -; j_gene: TRBJ1-5; v_gene: TRBV2; CDR3aa: CASSGAGQNNQPQHF; CDR3nt: TGTGCCAGCAGTGGAGCTGGACAGAACAATCAGCCCCAGCATTTT
abundance: -; d_gene: -; j_gene: TRBJ1-1; v_gene: TRBV20-1; CDR3aa: CSARDGGRALRTEAFF; CDR3nt: TGCAGTGCTAGAGATGGGGGTAGGGCTTTGCGCACTGAAGCTTTCTTT
abundance: -; d_gene: -; j_gene: TRBJ2-1; v_gene: TRBV14; CDR3aa: CASSQEVINEQFF; CDR3nt: TGTGCCAGCAGCCAAGAAGTTATCAATGAGCAGTTCTTC
abundance: few; d_gene: -; j_gene: TRBJ2-2; v_gene: TRBV7-3; CDR3aa: CASSPPGLSGSGELFF; CDR3nt: TGTGCCAGCAGCCCCCCGGGTCTTTCGGGTTCCGGGGAGCTGTTTTTT
abundance: -; d_gene: -; j_gene: TRBJ1-6; v_gene: TRBV20-1; CDR3aa: CSASLGPLGDSPLHF; CDR3nt: TGCAGTGCTAGTCTGGGCCCCCTAGGGGATTCACCCCTCCACTTT
abundance: -; d_gene: -; j_gene: TRBJ1-6; v_gene: TRBV7-6; CDR3aa: CASSPSVNSPLHF; CDR3nt: TGTGCCAGCAGCCCTTCAGTAAATTCACCCCTCCACTTT
abundance: -; d_gene: -; j_gene: TRBJ2-2; v_gene: TRBV7-3; CDR3aa: CASSYGQTSGELFF; CDR3nt: TGTGCCAGCAGCTACGGACAGACAAGCGGGGAGCTGTTTTTT
abundance: many; d_gene: TRBD1; j_gene: TRBJ2-7; v_gene: TRBV5-6; CDR3aa: CASGTGPGGYEQYF; CDR3nt: TGTGCCAGCGGGACAGGGCCCGGGGGCTACGAGCAGTACTTC
abundance: -; d_gene: -; j_gene: TRBJ2-7; v_gene: TRBV4-3; CDR3aa: CASSQRLDEQYF; CDR3nt: TGCGCCAGCAGCCAGCGACTCGACGAGCAGTACTTC
abundance: few; d_gene: TRBD2; j_gene: TRBJ2-5; v_gene: TRBV5-1; CDR3aa: CASSNVAGVGETQYF; CDR3nt: TGCGCCAGCAGCAACGTAGCGGGGGTCGGGGAGACCCAGTACTTC
abundance: -; d_gene: -; j_gene: TRBJ2-7; v_gene: TRBV29-1; CDR3aa: CSVPGASSYEQYF; CDR3nt: TGCAGCGTTCCCGGGGCCAGCTCCTACGAGCAGTACTTC
abundance: few; d_gene: -; j_gene: TRBJ2-1; v_gene: TRBV30; CDR3aa: CAWKALDHRSYNEQFF; CDR3nt: TGTGCCTGGAAAGCTCTAGACCATCGCTCCTACAATGAGCAGTTCTTC
abundance: -; d_gene: -; j_gene: TRBJ2-3; v_gene: TRBV5-1; CDR3aa: CASSSGTSGDTDTQYF; CDR3nt: TGCGCCAGCAGTTCCGGGACCTCTGGGGACACAGATACGCAGTATTTT
abundance: few; d_gene: -; j_gene: TRBJ1-2; v_gene: TRBV5-1; CDR3aa: CASSSTPGSGYTF; CDR3nt: TGCGCCAGCAGCTCAACCCCGGGGTCGGGCTACACCTTC
abundance: once; d_gene: -; j_gene: TRBJ2-2; v_gene: TRBV7-2; CDR3aa: CASSLQVSGGELFF; CDR3nt: TGTGCCAGCAGCTTACAGGTCTCTGGCGGGGAGCTGTTTTTT
abundance: few; d_gene: TRBD1; j_gene: TRBJ1-1; v_gene: TRBV19; CDR3aa: CASTILQGATEAFF; CDR3nt: TGTGCCAGTACCATATTACAGGGGGCCACTGAAGCTTTCTTT
abundance: -; d_gene: -; j_gene: TRBJ1-1; v_gene: TRBV6-5; CDR3aa: CASSYSGQPQEAFF; CDR3nt: TGTGCCAGCAGTTACTCAGGACAGCCCCAGGAAGCTTTCTTT
abundance: -; d_gene: -; j_gene: TRBJ2-7; v_gene: TRBV27; CDR3aa: CASSFGTGGQNYEQYF; CDR3nt: TGTGCCAGCAGTTTCGGCACGGGAGGACAGAACTACGAGCAGTACTTC
abundance: few; d_gene: -; j_gene: TRBJ1-2; v_gene: TRBV4-2; CDR3aa: CASSQDPRSWGYTF; CDR3nt: TGTGCCAGCAGCCAAGATCCCCGTTCTTGGGGCTACACCTTC
abundance: many; d_gene: TRBD1; j_gene: TRBJ2-7; v_gene: TRBV29-1; CDR3aa: CSVERTGSPYEQYF; CDR3nt: TGCAGCGTTGAAAGGACAGGGTCACCCTACGAGCAGTACTTC
abundance: few; d_gene: TRBD2; j_gene: TRBJ2-1; v_gene: TRBV2; CDR3aa: CASWDLQVTSGRGNEQFF; CDR3nt: TGTGCCAGCTGGGACTTGCAAGTTACTAGCGGGAGGGGCAATGAGCAGTTCTTC
abundance: -; d_gene: -; j_gene: TRBJ1-2; v_gene: TRBV27; CDR3aa: CASSSFGGSGYGYTF; CDR3nt: TGTGCCAGCAGCTCGTTCGGGGGCTCGGGTTATGGCTACACCTTC
abundance: -; d_gene: -; j_gene: TRBJ2-3; v_gene: TRBV27; CDR3aa: CASKWEGRRNTQYF; CDR3nt: TGTGCCAGCAAATGGGAAGGGAGGCGAAATACGCAGTATTTT
abundance: few; d_gene: -; j_gene: TRBJ1-1; v_gene: TRBV5-1; CDR3aa: CASSMESYTEAFF; CDR3nt: TGCGCCAGCAGCATGGAATCGTACACTGAAGCTTTCTTT
abundance: -; d_gene: TRBD1; j_gene: TRBJ1-1; v_gene: TRBV9; CDR3aa: CASNPLQGATEAFF; CDR3nt: TGTGCCAGCAACCCGCTACAGGGGGCGACTGAAGCTTTCTTT
abundance: -; d_gene: TRBD2; j_gene: TRBJ2-1; v_gene: TRBV9; CDR3aa: CASSPSRAGEMYNEQFF; CDR3nt: TGTGCCAGCAGCCCCAGTCGGGCGGGGGAGATGTACAATGAGCAGTTCTTC
abundance: -; d_gene: -; j_gene: TRBJ1-2; v_gene: TRBV6-2/TRBV6-3; CDR3aa: CASSIQGGVHGYTF; CDR3nt: TGTGCCAGCAGCATACAGGGCGGTGTGCATGGCTACACCTTC
abundance: -; d_gene: -; j_gene: TRBJ2-3; v_gene: TRBV4-3; CDR3aa: CASSQEAVADTQYF; CDR3nt: TGCGCCAGCAGCCAAGAGGCAGTAGCAGATACGCAGTATTTT
abundance: -; d_gene: TRBD1; j_gene: TRBJ2-1; v_gene: TRBV28; CDR3aa: CASSLRQGRNEQFF; CDR3nt: TGTGCCAGCAGTTTGCGACAGGGGCGGAATGAGCAGTTCTTC
abundance: few; d_gene: TRBD2; j_gene: TRBJ2-1; v_gene: TRBV4-3; CDR3aa: CASSQDLISASGRREQFF; CDR3nt: TGCGCCAGCAGCCAAGACCTCATATCGGCTAGCGGGAGGCGTGAGCAGTTCTTC
abundance: few; d_gene: -; j_gene: TRBJ2-1; v_gene: TRBV12-3/TRBV12-4; CDR3aa: CASTPQGRLQFF; CDR3nt: TGTGCCAGCACCCCCCAGGGCAGGCTGCAGTTCTTC
abundance: -; d_gene: -; j_gene: TRBJ2-2; v_gene: TRBV5-1; CDR3aa: CASRDSGELFF; CDR3nt: TGCGCCAGCAGGGATTCCGGGGAGCTGTTTTTT
abundance: few; d_gene: TRBD2; j_gene: TRBJ2-3; v_gene: TRBV7-2; CDR3aa: CASSSSSGTRTDTQYF; CDR3nt: TGTGCCAGCAGCTCAAGTAGCGGGACCCGCACAGATACGCAGTATTTT
abundance: few; d_gene: TRBD1; j_gene: TRBJ2-7; v_gene: TRBV7-6; CDR3aa: CASSSGPGQNYEQYF; CDR3nt: TGTGCCAGCAGCTCCGGGCCGGGACAGAACTACGAGCAGTACTTC